Each of the 27 T cell receptor beta chains below was sequenced from the same sample in a study of blood T cell repertoires in COVID-19. The repertoire was sequenced with immunoSEQ multiplex PCR; TCRdb's copy has only in-frame clones and lacks some. The repertoire includes around 26,000 clones, 87% of them detected once, and around 17% sits in the top ten. Sequenced input: peripheral blood. Every receptor here comes from a human donor in a cohort sampled during active COVID-19.

The V call is TRBV6-5, the J call TRBJ1-5, with a tentative D call TRBD1 (6 bases). The V end lost 8 bases, the J end lost 7 bases, and 15 bases lay between the germline ends. Germline V gene lookup returns CDR1 MNHEY and CDR2 SVGAGI. The CDR3 loop spans 13 amino acids. The CDR3 sequence is CASSGGAGQPQHF. In DNA form, the CDR3 reads TGTGCCAGCTCGGGGGGGGCCGGCCAGCCCCAGCATTTT.

The V call is TRBV19, the J call TRBJ2-7, with a weak D call TRBD2 (5 bases). In germline, CDR1 is LNHDA, CDR2 SQIVND (reference sequence). The CDR3 length is 14 residues. Between the trimmed V and J ends, which lost 6 bases and 2 bases, there was a span of 14 bases. CDR3 sequence (DNA): TGTGCCAGTAGAAGGAACGGCGGGCCCTACGAGCAGTACTTC. Encoded protein: CASRRNGGPYEQYF.

The chain uses TRBV19 and TRBJ2-3, with D hard to call. Trimming took off 7 bases at V and 0 bases at J, with 11 bases between the two ends. The length of the CDR3 is 14 residues. CDR1 LNHDA and CDR2 SQIVND come from the germline V gene (reference sequence). The CDR3: CASKSGSSTDTQYF. As DNA, the CDR3 is TGTGCCAGTAAATCCGGGTCTAGCACAGATACGCAGTATTTT.

This rearrangement joins TRBV18 to TRBJ2-1, with a weak D call TRBD2 (6 bases). The CDR3 runs 18 residues. Per the germline V gene, CDR1 is KGHSH and CDR2 is LQKENI. With 3 bases removed from V and 8 bases from J, the gap between germline ends came to 26 bases. DNA of the CDR3: TGTGCCAGCTCACCTTACACCCCAGGGACTGGTGGGAGCGATGAGCAGTTCTTC. Translating it yields CASSPYTPGTGGSDEQFF.

The chain joins TRBV28 to TRBJ2-3; maybe TRBD2 (5 bases). CDR1 and CDR2 from the germline V gene are MDHEN and SYDVKM. There are 12 residues in the CDR3. V shed 4 bases and J shed 6 bases, with 8 bases lying between them. CDR3 nucleotide sequence: TGTGCCAGCAGTTCTAGCTCGGATACGCAGTATTTT. It yields the protein CASSSSSDTQYF.

This rearrangement joins TRBV9 to TRBJ2-3, with a possible D match to TRBD1 (6 bases). The CDR3 has 15 amino acids. V gave up 4 bases and J gave up 2 bases, with 14 bases separating them. Germline V lookup: CDR1 SGDLS, CDR2 YYNGEE. In DNA, the CDR3 is TGTGCCAGCAGCCCGTGGACAGACTCCACAGATACGCAGTATTTT. It specifies CASSPWTDSTDTQYF.

The rearrangement links TRBV2 to TRBJ1-5; 10 positions match TRBD1. The CDR3 length is 16 residues. V lost 7 bases to trimming and J lost 0 bases; unmatched junction nucleotides: 6. Germline V gene sequence: CDR1 SNHLY, CDR2 FYNNEI. The CDR3 DNA follows: TGTGCCAGCACCCGGGACAGGGGCTATAGCAATCAGCCCCAGCATTTT. This sequence encodes CASTRDRGYSNQPQHF. Based on the CDR3 plus reference TRBV2 and TRBJ1-5, the full variable domain is EPEVTQTPSHQVTQMGQEVILRCVPISNHLYFYWYRQILGQKVEFLVSFYNNEISEKSEIFDDQFSVERPDGSNFTLKIRSTKLEDSAMYFCASTRDRGYSNQPQHFGDGTRLSIL.

The J gene is TRBJ1-1, the V gene TRBV3-1 (or the pseudogene TRBV3-2), with 8 bases fitting TRBD1. The germline V gene encodes CDR1 LGHDT and CDR2 YNNKEL (reference sequence). There are 15 residues in the CDR3. V lost 4 bases, J lost 3 bases, and 7 bases stayed unmatched. CDR3 region: CASSRADRGYTEAFF. The DNA for the CDR3 is TGTGCCAGCAGCCGAGCCGACAGGGGTTACACTGAAGCTTTCTTT.

The gene calls are TRBV5-1 and TRBJ2-3; 8 bases map to TRBD2. The J segment lost 6 bases and the V segment lost 3 bases, leaving 9 bases of the junction unmatched. CDR3 length equals 15 residues. The germline V gene encodes CDR1 SGHRS and CDR2 YFSETQ. The CDR3 region has the DNA TGCGCCAGCAGCTACCCTAGCGGGCCTCGGGATACGCAGTATTTT. This translates into CASSYPSGPRDTQYF.

In this sample, this clone turned up once. V usage is TRBV2 and J usage is TRBJ2-2, with D possibly matching TRBD2 (6 bases). In germline, CDR1 is SNHLY, CDR2 FYNNEI. Trimming removed 4 bases from V and 4 bases from J, with 13 bases in between. The CDR3 runs to 15 residues. CDR3 loop: CASSVGRGGTGELFF. Here the CDR3 DNA reads TGTGCCAGCAGTGTTGGGCGGGGAGGCACCGGGGAGCTGTTTTTT.

This clone has just a few counts. This chain joins TRBV5-1 and TRBJ1-1; TRBD1 aligns across 7 bases. Germline CDR1 SGHRS, CDR2 YFSETQ. V was pared by 0 bases and J by 4 bases, with 6 bases of the junction left unmatched. The CDR3 length is 15 residues. This CDR3 reads CASSLAPGGITEAFF. For the CDR3, the DNA is TGCGCCAGCAGCTTGGCCCCAGGGGGGATCACTGAAGCTTTCTTT. The full variable domain, its missing parts supplied by reference TRBV5-1 and TRBJ1-1, is KAGVTQTPRYLIKTRGQQVTLSCSPISGHRSVSWYQQTPGQGLQFLFEYFSETQRNKGNFPGRFSGRQFSNSRSEMNVSTLELGDSALYLCASSLAPGGITEAFFGQGTRLTVV.

This chain links TRBV18 with TRBJ2-5; 7 positions agree with TRBD2. Looked up from germline, CDR1 is KGHSH and CDR2 is LQKENI. The V segment lost 6 bases and the J segment 1 base; nucleotides outside the gene matches: 8. This CDR3 is built from 15 residues. For the CDR3, the DNA is TGTGCCAGCTCGCCTTCTAGCGGACCCCAAGAGACCCAGTACTTC. This gives the protein CASSPSSGPQETQYF.

This clone showed up just once. The chain has TRBV18 and TRBJ2-1, with TRBD2 as a possible D gene (5 bases). Germline V gene sequence: CDR1 KGHSH, CDR2 LQKENI. The ends were cut back, 4 bases at V and 13 bases at J, with 14 bases in the middle. The CDR3 totals 12 residues. The CDR3 sequence is CASSRPGGLQFF. CDR3 sequence (DNA): TGTGCCAGCTCACGTCCCGGCGGGCTACAGTTCTTC.

This chain connects TRBV2 to TRBJ1-1; 9 bases agree with TRBD1. V lost 8 bases and J lost 4; bases outside the gene matches: 8. Germline V gene sequence: CDR1 SNHLY, CDR2 FYNNEI. The CDR3 loop spans 14 amino acids. The CDR3 region is CASLAETGGTEAFF. CDR3 in DNA: TGTGCCAGCCTCGCCGAGACAGGGGGCACTGAAGCTTTCTTT.

The chain uses TRBV14 and TRBJ2-7; possible D gene TRBD2, 5 bases. Trimming pared 4 bases from V and 3 bases from J, leaving 13 bases between. Germline CDR1 SGHDN, CDR2 FVKESK. This CDR3 is 14 amino acids long. The DNA for the CDR3 is TGTGCCAGCAGCCGGACGGGAAGAAGCTACGAGCAGTACTTC. Protein sequence: CASSRTGRSYEQYF.

This sequence joins TRBV9 and TRBJ2-7, with 9 bases matching TRBD2. Germline values: CDR1 SGDLS, CDR2 YYNGEE. CDR3 length equals 12 residues. V gave up 7 bases and J gave up 2 bases; unmatched junction bases: 1. The CDR3 DNA reads TGTGCCAGCGGCGGGAGGGCCTACGAGCAGTACTTC. The encoded protein is CASGGRAYEQYF.

The chain couples TRBV9 to TRBJ1-3; a weak D match, TRBD1 (5 bases). CDR1 is SGDLS and CDR2 is YYNGEE in the germline V gene. V gave up 0 bases and J gave up 4 bases, with 8 bases separating them. The CDR3 totals 14 residues. CDR3 in DNA: TGTGCCAGCAGCGTAGAGGCAGGGGGAAACACCATATATTTT. This encodes CASSVEAGGNTIYF.

The chain couples TRBV27 to TRBJ2-7; TRBD2 matches at 7 bases. The CDR3 length is 14 residues. The ends lost 5 bases at V and 3 bases at J; junction bases unmatched: 7. The germline V gene encodes CDR1 MNHEY and CDR2 SMNVEV (reference sequence). The CDR3 here is CASSPSGNSYEQYF. Written as DNA, the CDR3 is TGTGCCAGCAGTCCTAGCGGAAACAGCTACGAGCAGTACTTC.

J is TRBJ2-2 and V is TRBV6-5; possibly TRBD2 for D (5 bases). The CDR3 length is 10 residues. Looked up from germline, CDR1 is MNHEY and CDR2 is SVGAGI. The V end was cut by 10 bases, the J end by 12 bases, with 12 bases between. The DNA for the CDR3 is TGTGCCACGGGGTTAGACAAGCTGTTTTTT. Amino acids: CATGLDKLFF.

This clone appeared a few times. The rearrangement links TRBV5-5 to TRBJ1-2; weak D call: TRBD1 (6 bases). This CDR3 is built from 15 residues. Germline V gene data show CDR1 as SGHKS and CDR2 as YYEKEE (reference sequence). Trimming took off 4 bases at V and 3 bases at J, with 16 bases between the two ends. The CDR3 here is CASSRRGGEDYGYTF. The CDR3 nucleotides read TGTGCCAGCAGCCGGAGGGGGGGCGAGGACTATGGCTACACCTTC.

V is TRBV28 and J is TRBJ1-5; D unclear. From germline, CDR1 is MDHEN and CDR2 SYDVKM. V lost 3 bases and J 2 bases, leaving 8 bases between the germline ends. This CDR3 spans 14 amino acids. The CDR3, as DNA: TGTGCCAGCAGTTTGGTCTCAGGCAATCAGCCCCAGCATTTT. Translating it yields CASSLVSGNQPQHF.

The chain combines TRBV24-1 with TRBJ2-5, with D tentatively TRBD2 (7 bases). This CDR3 is built from 14 residues. The germline CDR1 and CDR2 sequences are KGHDR and SFDVKD. V lost 3 bases and J lost 9, with 16 bases in between. The CDR3 loop reads CATSDPGGLEAQYF. The CDR3 nucleotides are TGTGCCACCAGTGATCCCGGGGGGCTTGAGGCCCAGTACTTC.

This rearrangement joins TRBV18 to TRBJ2-3; 10 bases agree with TRBD2. In germline, CDR1 is KGHSH, CDR2 LQKENI. The V segment lost 2 bases and the J segment 4 bases; nucleotides outside the gene matches: 3. The CDR3 has 15 residues. CDR3 in DNA: TGTGCCAGCTCACCAGGACTAGCGGTGGCAGATACGCAGTATTTT. It yields the protein CASSPGLAVADTQYF.

The chain joins TRBV19 to TRBJ2-2; D remains ambiguous. The CDR3 length is 13 residues. The germline V gene encodes CDR1 LNHDA and CDR2 SQIVND (reference sequence). V lost 5 bases, J lost 3 bases, and 7 bases lay in between. The DNA for the CDR3 is TGTGCCAGTAGTCCTTTTGACACCGGGGAGCTGTTTTTT. It encodes CASSPFDTGELFF.

This chain links TRBV29-1 with TRBJ2-3; 9 bases map to TRBD2. V lost 6 bases and J lost 6; bases outside the gene matches: 4. Per the germline V gene, CDR1 is SQVTM and CDR2 is ANQGSEA. The CDR3 is 12 amino acids. The CDR3 coding sequence is TGCAGCGTCTTAGCGGGAGATGATACGCAGTATTTT. The encoded protein is CSVLAGDDTQYF.

The chain uses TRBV10-2 and TRBJ2-1; TRBD2 aligns across 10 bases. Per germline, CDR1 WSHSY and CDR2 SAAADI. After removal of 10 bases from V and 3 bases from J, the junction contained 6 bases not matched to a gene. The CDR3 totals 14 residues. Here the CDR3 reads CAIEREGGYNEQFF. The CDR3 region has the DNA TGCGCCATCGAGCGGGAGGGGGGCTACAATGAGCAGTTCTTC.

The chain is built from TRBV2 and TRBJ1-5; D is unclear. Trimming shortened V by 6 bases and J by 1 base, and 10 bases separated the two germline ends. CDR1 SNHLY and CDR2 FYNNEI come from the germline V gene. This CDR3 has 14 residues. CDR3 sequence reads: CASSFYRSNQPQHF. The CDR3 DNA reads as TGTGCCAGCAGCTTTTACAGAAGCAATCAGCCCCAGCATTTT.